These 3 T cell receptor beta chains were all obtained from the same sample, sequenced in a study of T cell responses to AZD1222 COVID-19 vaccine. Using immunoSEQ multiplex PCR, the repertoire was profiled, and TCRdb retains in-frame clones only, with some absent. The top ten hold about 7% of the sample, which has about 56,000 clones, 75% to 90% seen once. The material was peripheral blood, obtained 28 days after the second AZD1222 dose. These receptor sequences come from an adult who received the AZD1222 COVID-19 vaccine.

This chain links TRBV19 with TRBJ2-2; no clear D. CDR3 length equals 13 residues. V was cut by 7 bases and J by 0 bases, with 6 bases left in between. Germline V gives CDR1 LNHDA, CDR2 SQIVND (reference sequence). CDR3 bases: TGTGCCAGTACAAGCCCGAACACCGGGGAGCTGTTTTTT. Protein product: CASTSPNTGELFF.

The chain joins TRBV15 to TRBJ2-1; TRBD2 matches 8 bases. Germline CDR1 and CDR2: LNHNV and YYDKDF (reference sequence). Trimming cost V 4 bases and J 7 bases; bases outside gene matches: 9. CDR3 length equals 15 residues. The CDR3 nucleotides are TGTGCCACCAGCAATGCACGGGGGGGCGGGAATGAGCAGTTCTTC. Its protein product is CATSNARGGGNEQFF.

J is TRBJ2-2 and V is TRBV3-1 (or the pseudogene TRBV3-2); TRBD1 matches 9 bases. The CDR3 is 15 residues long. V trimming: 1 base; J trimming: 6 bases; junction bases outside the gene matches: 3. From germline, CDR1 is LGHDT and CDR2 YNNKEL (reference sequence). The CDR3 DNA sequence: TGTGCCAGCAGCCAAGTACAGGGGGCTCCCGGGGAGCTGTTTTTT. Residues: CASSQVQGAPGELFF.